In its sample, the clone carrying this T cell receptor (beta chain) was seen a few times. Germline loops: CDR1 WSHSY, CDR2 SAAADI. The V gene end was trimmed by 8 bases and the J gene end by 7 bases; junction bases not matched to a gene: 12. This CDR3 is 14 amino acids long. TCRdb keeps only in-frame clones here, not all; method: immunoSEQ multiplex PCR. The data show a few hundred thousand clones, 84% seen once. This sample stems from a study of blood T cell repertoires in COVID-19. Study at large: COVID-19 samples, acute and convalescent, were from the United States, Italy and Spain.

Which cohort a participant joined came from the clinical history participants gave. This TCR came from a woman aged 40 to 50 who had recovered from COVID-19. The chain carries TRBV10-2 and TRBJ2-7; 9 nucleotides agree with TRBD1. The specimen was PBMCs or T cells enriched from blood (not recorded which). The chain's CDR3 is CASRGSTGGFEQYF. Written as DNA, the CDR3 is TGCGCCAGCCGGGGGTCCACAGGGGGCTTTGAGCAGTACTTC.